This passage covers 8 T cell receptor beta chains from one sample sequenced in a study of beta chain features in type 1 diabetes. Expressed TCRB transcripts got sequenced, as all isolated RNA was reverse transcribed. Produced via immunoSEQ multiplex PCR; TCRdb's table is partial and in-frame only. The sample has roughly 730,000 clones, about an eighth seen once. Study-level results: Among patients with Type 1 diabetes, TCRB CDR3s were moderately but significantly shorter in every one of the four CD4+ subsets.

No cognate antigen is known for these TCRs. The sequenced material came from naive CD4+ T cells from blood. Every receptor here comes from a man between 18 and 29 years old with type 1 diabetes.

The rearrangement links TRBV10-1 to TRBJ2-5; 7 bases match TRBD1. Per germline, CDR1 WNHNN and CDR2 SYGVQD (reference sequence). The CDR3 sequence is 15 residues long. Trimming cost V 10 bases and J 5 bases; bases outside gene matches: 16. CDR3 coding DNA: TGCGCCAACCATCGGGAATTAACAGGGGAGGAGACCCAGTACTTC. This encodes CANHRELTGEETQYF.

The sample holds a few counts of this clone. This sequence joins TRBV4-2 and TRBJ2-6; D remains unclear. CDR1 and CDR2 from the germline V gene are LGHNA and YNFKEQ. The CDR3 length is 16 residues. V lost 0 bases and J lost 0, with 6 bases in between. CDR3 coding DNA: TGTGCCAGCAGCCAAGACCTCTACTCTGGGGCCAACGTCCTGACTTTC. Amino acid sequence: CASSQDLYSGANVLTF.

CDR3 in amino acids: CAWSKDGSNYGYTF. The DNA of the CDR3 is TGTGCCTGGAGTAAGGACGGGTCAAATTATGGCTACACCTTC. The chain combines TRBV30 with TRBJ1-2, with no clear D. Germline V gene data show CDR1 as GTSNPN and CDR2 as SVGIG (reference sequence). The V end was cut by 2 bases, the J end by 5 bases, with 15 bases between. The CDR3 loop spans 14 amino acids.

CDR3 sequence: CASSTLGTNRGQPQHF. CDR3 coding DNA: TGTGCCAGCAGCACCCTGGGGACCAACAGGGGTCAGCCCCAGCATTTT. The chain joins TRBV21-1 to TRBJ1-5; the table calls TRBD1, which could not be checked here. TRBV21-1 is a pseudogene. The CDR3 consists of 16 residues.

V is TRBV7-9 and J is TRBJ2-2; possibly TRBD1 for D (6 bases). From germline, CDR1 is SEHNR and CDR2 FQNEAQ (reference sequence). The CDR3 sequence is 15 residues long. Trimming removed 1 base at V and 6 bases at J, with 12 bases between. The CDR3 DNA sequence: TGTGCCAGCAGCTTAGGGGACAAAGGGGCCGGGGAGCTGTTTTTT. The encoded protein is CASSLGDKGAGELFF.

This clone was counted a few times. The chain recombines TRBV5-1 with TRBJ2-1; 11 bases agree with TRBD1. The V gene end was trimmed by 3 bases and the J gene end by 8 bases; junction bases not matched to a gene: 10. The CDR3 runs to 16 residues. Germline V gene sequence: CDR1 SGHRS, CDR2 YFSETQ. The CDR3 region is CASSWGQGVLFDEQFF. The CDR3 coding sequence is TGCGCCAGCAGCTGGGGACAGGGGGTACTCTTCGATGAGCAGTTCTTC.

This clone has only a few counts. The V call is TRBV14, the J call TRBJ2-5; 9 nucleotides match TRBD1. J lost 5 bases, V lost 0 bases, and 4 bases had no gene match. This CDR3 has 15 amino acids. Germline CDR1 is SGHDN and CDR2 is FVKESK. CDR3 residues: CASSQDLDRGETQYF. The CDR3 nucleotides read TGTGCCAGCAGCCAAGATCTCGACAGGGGGGAGACCCAGTACTTC.

This clone has more than one count but fewer than ten. V gene TRBV29-1 combines with J gene TRBJ1-1; D not certain. The CDR3 runs 11 residues. Germline V lookup: CDR1 SQVTM, CDR2 ANQGSEA. V lost 4 bases to trimming and J lost 10 bases, with 13 bases between them. The CDR3 DNA reads TGCAGCGTTGTAGGTAGTGGTGGAGCTTTCTTT. It encodes CSVVGSGGAFF.